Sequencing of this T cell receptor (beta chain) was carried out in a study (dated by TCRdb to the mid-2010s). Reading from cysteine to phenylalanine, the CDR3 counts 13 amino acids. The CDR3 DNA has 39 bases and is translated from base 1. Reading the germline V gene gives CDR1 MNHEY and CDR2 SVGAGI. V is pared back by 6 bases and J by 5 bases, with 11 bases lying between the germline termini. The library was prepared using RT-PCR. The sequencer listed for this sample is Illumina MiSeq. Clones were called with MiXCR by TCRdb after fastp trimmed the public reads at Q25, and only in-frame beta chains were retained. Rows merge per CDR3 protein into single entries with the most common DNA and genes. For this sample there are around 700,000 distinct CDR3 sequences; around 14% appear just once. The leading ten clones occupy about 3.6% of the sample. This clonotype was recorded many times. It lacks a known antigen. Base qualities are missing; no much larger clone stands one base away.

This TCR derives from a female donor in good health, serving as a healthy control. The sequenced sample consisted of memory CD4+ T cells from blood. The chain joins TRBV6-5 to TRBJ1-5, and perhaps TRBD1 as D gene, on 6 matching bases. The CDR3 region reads CASSHREDQPQHF. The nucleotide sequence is TGTGCCAGCAGCCACAGGGAAGATCAGCCCCAGCATTTT.